This T cell receptor (beta chain) was captured in a study of blood T cell repertoires in COVID-19. Using immunoSEQ multiplex PCR, the repertoire was profiled, and TCRdb retains in-frame clones only, with some absent. This sample has a few hundred thousand clones, with about 86% found just once. V lost 4 bases to trimming and J lost 4 bases, with 10 bases between them. This CDR3 contains 13 residues. Per germline, CDR1 SGHTA and CDR2 FQGTGA. This TCR derives from a woman between 45 and 65 years old who had recovered from COVID-19. The sample taken for sequencing was PBMCs or T cells enriched from blood (not recorded which). V gene TRBV7-3 combines with J gene TRBJ1-1; D possibly corresponds to TRBD1 (6 bases). The CDR3 DNA reads TGTGCCAGCAGCTCGACAGGCTTCACTGAAGCTTTCTTT. Translation: CASSSTGFTEAFF.